These T cell receptor beta chains were read from a single sample in a study of CD8 T cells in ankylosing spondylitis. A single record per CDR3 protein comes from TCRdb applying MiXCR to the 5' RACE reads. This table has roughly 180,000 distinct CDR3 sequences, roughly 12% appearing once. Specimen: blood, either unsorted or a sorted T cell fraction (not recorded which). These receptors came from a male donor with ankylosing spondylitis or in good health (not recorded which). Both conserved end residues are part of each CDR3.

j_call,cdr3_length,v_call,cdr3_aa
TRBJ2-7,13,TRBV12-3/TRBV12-4,CASSVYRSYEQYF
TRBJ2-5,15,TRBV7-9,CASSLGGLGKETQYF
TRBJ2-1,18,TRBV11-2,CASSPPGFLARSYNEQFF
TRBJ2-1,17,TRBV4-1,CASSQDHRDRGGEGQFF
TRBJ2-3,15,TRBV5-1,CASSPDRPTTDTQYF
TRBJ2-3,17,TRBV6-4,CASSEASGGVDTDTQYF
TRBJ1-1,15,TRBV4-1,CASSPLVWGNTEAFF
TRBJ2-3,12,TRBV18,CASSLPADTQYF
TRBJ1-1,17,TRBV30,CAWSVRWGVGKNTEAFF
TRBJ2-3,13,TRBV7-9,CASSLHGTDTQYF
TRBJ2-3,15,TRBV10-3,CAISESTGNTDTQYF
TRBJ2-5,15,TRBV15,CATSRVGGSQETQYF
TRBJ2-7,15,TRBV12-3/TRBV12-4,CASSLGRLAVLGQYF
TRBJ1-4,15,TRBV4-1,CASSQERRTNEKLFF
TRBJ1-1,13,TRBV12-3/TRBV12-4,CASSIPRRPEAFF
TRBJ2-3,14,TRBV27,CASTQGGSTDTQYF
TRBJ1-2,12,TRBV21-1,CASPGSDYGYTF
TRBJ2-1,14,TRBV20-1,CSASVSDGYNEQFF
TRBJ2-2,15,TRBV9,CASKREQGDPGELFF
TRBJ1-5,13,TRBV4-1,CASSQGTYQPQHF
TRBJ2-7,15,TRBV7-9,CASSLSGGRSYEQYF
TRBJ2-1,14,TRBV7-9,CASSFGLGGGEQFF
TRBJ1-1,15,TRBV20-1,CSARDNSLEAPEAFF
TRBJ2-1,11,TRBV29-1,CSVQASNEQFF
TRBJ2-2,16,TRBV5-6,CASSLKGTGATGELFF
TRBJ2-4,14,TRBV4-1,CASSQDLGQNIQYF
TRBJ1-2,13,TRBV27,CASSPTVIYGYTF
TRBJ2-1,13,TRBV2,CASSDGELNEQFF